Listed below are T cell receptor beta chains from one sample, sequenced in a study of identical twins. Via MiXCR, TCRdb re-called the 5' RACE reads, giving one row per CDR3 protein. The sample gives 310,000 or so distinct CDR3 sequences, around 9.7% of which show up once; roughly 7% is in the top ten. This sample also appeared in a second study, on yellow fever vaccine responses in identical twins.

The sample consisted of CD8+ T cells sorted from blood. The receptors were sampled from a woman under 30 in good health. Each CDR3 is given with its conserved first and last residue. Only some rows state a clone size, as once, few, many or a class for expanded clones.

CDR3 protein: CASSDQGSRPIHEQYF
V gene: TRBV12-3/TRBV12-4
clone size: few

CDR3 protein: CASSETGGRTEAFF
V gene: TRBV2
clone size: -

CDR3 protein: CASSNGPTVPYEQYF
V gene: TRBV21-1
clone size: -

CDR3 protein: CASSLGASGLREADTQYF
V gene: TRBV11-2
clone size: -

CDR3 protein: CASTRDTGVATQYF
V gene: TRBV2
clone size: -

CDR3 protein: CASSPPRTGVDYGYTF
V gene: TRBV7-9
clone size: few

CDR3 protein: CASSLSSFGNTIYF
V gene: TRBV12-3/TRBV12-4
clone size: many

CDR3 protein: CASLRGGPSDTQYF
V gene: TRBV7-9
clone size: -

CDR3 protein: CASSLAMDRGSEQYF
V gene: TRBV12-3/TRBV12-4
clone size: -

CDR3 protein: CASSRRDRASYEQYF
V gene: TRBV7-9
clone size: -

CDR3 protein: CASSDRDRGQGGTYEQYF
V gene: TRBV11-1
clone size: -

CDR3 protein: CASRNGAGSTDTQYF
V gene: TRBV6-2/TRBV6-3
clone size: -

CDR3 protein: CASSDLQDAYEQYF
V gene: TRBV18
clone size: few

CDR3 protein: CSVEKGSHEQYF
V gene: TRBV29-1
clone size: many

CDR3 protein: CASGEGQNEQYF
V gene: TRBV13
clone size: -

CDR3 protein: CASSLVSPTGELFF
V gene: TRBV5-5
clone size: many

CDR3 protein: CASSHWTGGIDGELFF
V gene: TRBV12-3/TRBV12-4
clone size: -

CDR3 protein: CASSLSASSYEQYF
V gene: TRBV12-3/TRBV12-4
clone size: many

CDR3 protein: CASSLGRTAPYNEQFF
V gene: TRBV12-3/TRBV12-4
clone size: many

CDR3 protein: CASSLEGYEQYF
V gene: TRBV5-1
clone size: many

CDR3 protein: CAEGGQGEFSGANVLTF
V gene: TRBV30
clone size: few

CDR3 protein: CASALGGGQETQYF
V gene: TRBV12-3/TRBV12-4
clone size: many

CDR3 protein: CASSPPAVRFTGELFF
V gene: TRBV18
clone size: few

CDR3 protein: CASSQGVDTQYF
V gene: TRBV4-1
clone size: -

CDR3 protein: CASSPRGIRAKNIQYF
V gene: TRBV28
clone size: many

CDR3 protein: CASSQDGTGSYGYTF
V gene: TRBV4-1
clone size: many

CDR3 protein: CASSFLTGLNTEAFF
V gene: TRBV6-2/TRBV6-3
clone size: many

CDR3 protein: CASSLTSGRDYNEQFF
V gene: TRBV6-2/TRBV6-3
clone size: many

CDR3 protein: CASSSGLSNQPQHF
V gene: TRBV27
clone size: many

CDR3 protein: CASSHRPGELFF
V gene: TRBV13
clone size: -

CDR3 protein: CASGTSGNLWDTQYF
V gene: TRBV10-2
clone size: -

CDR3 protein: CASSAAQGQGAWEQYF
V gene: TRBV9
clone size: -

CDR3 protein: CTSSYPGQGFFRSYNEQFF
V gene: TRBV12-3/TRBV12-4
clone size: -

CDR3 protein: CASSLAQSGGTEAFF
V gene: TRBV7-9
clone size: few

CDR3 protein: CSVTDRGPYEQYF
V gene: TRBV29-1
clone size: many

CDR3 protein: CASSQGMGGEVDEQFF
V gene: TRBV4-2
clone size: -

CDR3 protein: CASSSSQPQHF
V gene: TRBV28
clone size: many

CDR3 protein: CASSQDETAGGPNEQFF
V gene: TRBV4-2
clone size: -

CDR3 protein: CASSLSLARSNYGYTF
V gene: TRBV7-9
clone size: -

CDR3 protein: CASSYGREALAQHF
V gene: TRBV6-5
clone size: few

CDR3 protein: CASSQGPGELFF
V gene: TRBV4-1
clone size: many

CDR3 protein: CASSEGRELYNSPLHF
V gene: TRBV25-1
clone size: -

CDR3 protein: CASSQDWATVQEETQYF
V gene: TRBV4-2
clone size: -

CDR3 protein: CARTRGTGDDEQYF
V gene: TRBV10-1
clone size: -

CDR3 protein: CASSLMSGNTEAFF
V gene: TRBV5-1
clone size: many

CDR3 protein: CASSPRTGPSGNTIYF
V gene: TRBV11-2
clone size: -

CDR3 protein: CASSLGAGPGGYTF
V gene: TRBV7-6
clone size: -

CDR3 protein: CASSLLSSTDTQYF
V gene: TRBV12-3/TRBV12-4
clone size: -

CDR3 protein: CASSFWDRGRGEQFF
V gene: TRBV7-2
clone size: -

CDR3 protein: CASGNNEQFF
V gene: TRBV4-1
clone size: -

CDR3 protein: CASSLDRRSLGLHF
V gene: TRBV5-5
clone size: -

CDR3 protein: CASSSGYNEKLFF
V gene: TRBV28
clone size: few

CDR3 protein: CASSLWTSGANLSSYNEQFF
V gene: TRBV11-1
clone size: many